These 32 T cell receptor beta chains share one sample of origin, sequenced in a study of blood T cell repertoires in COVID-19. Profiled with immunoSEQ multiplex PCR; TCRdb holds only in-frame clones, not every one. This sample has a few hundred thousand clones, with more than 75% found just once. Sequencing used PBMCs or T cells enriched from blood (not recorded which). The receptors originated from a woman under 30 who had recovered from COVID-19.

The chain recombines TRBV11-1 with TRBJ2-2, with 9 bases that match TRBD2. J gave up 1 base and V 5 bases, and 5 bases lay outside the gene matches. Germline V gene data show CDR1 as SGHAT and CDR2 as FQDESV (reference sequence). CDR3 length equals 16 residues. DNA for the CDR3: TGTGCCAGCAGCCTAGTAGCGGGAGTGAACACCGGGGAGCTGTTTTTT. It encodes CASSLVAGVNTGELFF.

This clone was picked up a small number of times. This CDR3 reads CASSAPGLGTDTQYF. The CDR3 region has the DNA TGTGCCAGCAGTGCACCGGGACTCGGCACAGATACGCAGTATTTT. The V and J genes are TRBV28 and TRBJ2-3; possibly TRBD2 for D (6 bases). Germline V gives CDR1 MDHEN, CDR2 SYDVKM. CDR3 length: 15 amino acids. With 5 bases removed from V and 1 base from J, the gap between germline ends came to 13 bases. Full variable domain (rest looked up from reference TRBV28 and TRBJ2-3): DVKVTQSSRYLVKRTGEKVFLECVQDMDHENMFWYRQDPGLGLRLIYFSYDVKMKEKGDIPEGYSVSREKKERFSLILESASTNQTSMYLCASSAPGLGTDTQYFGPGTRLTVL.

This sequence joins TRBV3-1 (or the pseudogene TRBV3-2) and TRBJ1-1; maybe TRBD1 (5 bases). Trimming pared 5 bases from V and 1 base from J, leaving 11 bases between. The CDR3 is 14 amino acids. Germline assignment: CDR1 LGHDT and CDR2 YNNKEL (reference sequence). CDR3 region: CASSVGTPNTEAFF. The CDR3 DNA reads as TGTGCCAGCAGCGTAGGGACTCCGAACACTGAAGCTTTCTTT.

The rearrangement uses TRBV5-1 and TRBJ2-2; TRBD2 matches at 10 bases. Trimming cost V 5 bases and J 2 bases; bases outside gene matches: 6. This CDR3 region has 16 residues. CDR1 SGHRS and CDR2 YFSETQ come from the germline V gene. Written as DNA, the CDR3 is TGCGCCAGCAGACGGCTAGCGGGAGCTAACACCGGGGAGCTGTTTTTT. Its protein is CASRRLAGANTGELFF.

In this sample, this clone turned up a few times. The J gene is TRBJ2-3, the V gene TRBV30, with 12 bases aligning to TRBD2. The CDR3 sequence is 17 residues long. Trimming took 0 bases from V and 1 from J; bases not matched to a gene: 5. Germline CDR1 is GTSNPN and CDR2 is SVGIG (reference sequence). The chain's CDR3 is CAWSVGASGRGTDTQYF. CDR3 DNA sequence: TGTGCCTGGAGTGTAGGAGCTAGCGGGAGGGGCACAGATACGCAGTATTTT.

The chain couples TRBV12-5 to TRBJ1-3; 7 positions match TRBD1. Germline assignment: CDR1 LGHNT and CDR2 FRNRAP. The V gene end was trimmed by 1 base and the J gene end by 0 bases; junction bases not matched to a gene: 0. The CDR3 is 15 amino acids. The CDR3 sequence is CASGLGDSSGNTIYF. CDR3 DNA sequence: TGTGCTAGTGGTTTGGGGGACAGCTCTGGAAACACCATATATTTT.

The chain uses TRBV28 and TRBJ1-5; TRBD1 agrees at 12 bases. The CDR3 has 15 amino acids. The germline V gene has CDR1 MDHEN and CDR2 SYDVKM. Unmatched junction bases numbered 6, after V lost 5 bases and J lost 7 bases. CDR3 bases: TGTGCCAGCAGTCCGGGACAGGGGGCTGCGCAGCCCCAGCATTTT. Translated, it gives CASSPGQGAAQPQHF.

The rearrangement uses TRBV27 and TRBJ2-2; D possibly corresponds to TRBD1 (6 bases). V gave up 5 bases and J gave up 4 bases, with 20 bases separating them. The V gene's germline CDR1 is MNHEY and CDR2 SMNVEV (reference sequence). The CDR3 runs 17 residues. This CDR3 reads CASSETRDNLGTGELFF. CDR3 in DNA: TGTGCCAGCAGTGAAACGAGGGACAACTTAGGCACCGGGGAGCTGTTTTTT.

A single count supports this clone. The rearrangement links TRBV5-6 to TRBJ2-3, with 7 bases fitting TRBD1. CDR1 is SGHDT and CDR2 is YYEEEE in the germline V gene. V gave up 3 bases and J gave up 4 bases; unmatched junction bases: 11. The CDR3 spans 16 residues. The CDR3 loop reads CASSWGTGTVADTQYF. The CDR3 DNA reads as TGTGCCAGCAGCTGGGGGACCGGGACAGTTGCAGATACGCAGTATTTT.

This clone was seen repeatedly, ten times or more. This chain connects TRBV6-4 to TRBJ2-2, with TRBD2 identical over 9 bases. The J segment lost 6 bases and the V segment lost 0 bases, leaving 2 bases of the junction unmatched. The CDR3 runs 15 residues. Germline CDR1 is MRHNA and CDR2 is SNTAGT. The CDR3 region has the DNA TGTGCCAGCAGTGACTCGGCGGGGGGGCCCGGGGAGCTGTTTTTT. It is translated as CASSDSAGGPGELFF.

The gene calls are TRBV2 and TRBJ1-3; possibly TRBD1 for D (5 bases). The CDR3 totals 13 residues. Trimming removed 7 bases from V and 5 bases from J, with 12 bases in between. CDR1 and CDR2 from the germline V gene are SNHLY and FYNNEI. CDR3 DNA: TGTGCCAGCATGGGAGGGACTAGAAACACCATATATTTT. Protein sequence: CASMGGTRNTIYF.

The CDR3 reads CASSAATSGSGIDTQYF. CDR3 sequence (DNA): TGCGCCAGCAGCGCCGCGACTAGCGGGAGTGGAATAGATACGCAGTATTTT. The chain uses TRBV5-1 and TRBJ2-3; TRBD2 aligns across 12 bases. From germline, CDR1 is SGHRS and CDR2 YFSETQ. The CDR3 is made up of 17 amino acids. V lost 4 bases, J lost 5 bases, and 11 bases stayed unmatched.

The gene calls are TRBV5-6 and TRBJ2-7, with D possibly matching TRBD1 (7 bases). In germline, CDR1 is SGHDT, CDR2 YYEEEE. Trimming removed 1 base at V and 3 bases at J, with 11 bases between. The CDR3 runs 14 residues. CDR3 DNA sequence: TGTGCCAGCAGCTTGAGCAGGGGGGTCTACGAGCAGTACTTC. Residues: CASSLSRGVYEQYF.

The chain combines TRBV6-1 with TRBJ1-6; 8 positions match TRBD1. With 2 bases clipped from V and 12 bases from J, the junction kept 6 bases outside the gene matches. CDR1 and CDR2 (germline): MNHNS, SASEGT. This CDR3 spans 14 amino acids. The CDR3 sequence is CASSELTGAGPLHF. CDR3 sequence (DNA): TGTGCCAGCAGTGAACTGACAGGGGCGGGACCCCTCCACTTT.

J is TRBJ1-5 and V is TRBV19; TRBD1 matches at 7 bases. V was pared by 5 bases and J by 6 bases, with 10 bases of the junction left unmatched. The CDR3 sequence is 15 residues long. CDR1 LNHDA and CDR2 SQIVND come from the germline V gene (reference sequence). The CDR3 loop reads CASSVQGGIGQPQHF. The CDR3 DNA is TGTGCCAGTAGTGTCCAGGGGGGCATCGGTCAGCCCCAGCATTTT. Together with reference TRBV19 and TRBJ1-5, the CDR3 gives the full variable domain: DGGITQSPKYLFRKEGQNVTLSCEQNLNHDAMYWYRQDPGQGLRLIYYSQIVNDFQKGDIAEGYSVSREKKESFPLTVTSAQKNPTAFYLCASSVQGGIGQPQHFGDGTRLSIL.

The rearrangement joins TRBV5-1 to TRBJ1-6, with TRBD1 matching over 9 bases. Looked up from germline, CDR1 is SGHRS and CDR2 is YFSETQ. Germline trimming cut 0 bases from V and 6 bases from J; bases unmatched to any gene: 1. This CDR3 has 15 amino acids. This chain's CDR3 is CASSLGQGVNSPLHF. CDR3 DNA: TGCGCCAGCAGCTTGGGACAGGGGGTTAATTCACCCCTCCACTTT.

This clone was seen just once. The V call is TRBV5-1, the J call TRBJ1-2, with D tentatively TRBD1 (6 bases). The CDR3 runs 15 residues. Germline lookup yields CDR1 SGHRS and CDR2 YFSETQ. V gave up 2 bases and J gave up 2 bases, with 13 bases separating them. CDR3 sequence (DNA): TGCGCCAGCAGCTTTATCGCGACAGGAAACTATGGCTACACCTTC. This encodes CASSFIATGNYGYTF.

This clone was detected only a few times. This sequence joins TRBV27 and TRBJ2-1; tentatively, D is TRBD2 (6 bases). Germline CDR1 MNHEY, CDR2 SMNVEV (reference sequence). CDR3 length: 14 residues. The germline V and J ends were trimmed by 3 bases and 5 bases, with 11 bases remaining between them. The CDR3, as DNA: TGTGCCAGCAGTTTCTCGGGACTCAACAATGAGCAGTTCTTC. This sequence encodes CASSFSGLNNEQFF.

CDR3 loop: CASSFYGGGYQETQYF. The CDR3 nucleotides are TGTGCCAGCAGTTTTTACGGCGGGGGGTACCAAGAGACCCAGTACTTC. The genes are TRBV27 and TRBJ2-5; 8 bases match TRBD2. CDR3 size: 16 residues. CDR1 is MNHEY, CDR2 SMNVEV, per germline (reference sequence). The junction had 6 bases not matched to a gene; V was cut back by 3 bases and J by 0 bases.

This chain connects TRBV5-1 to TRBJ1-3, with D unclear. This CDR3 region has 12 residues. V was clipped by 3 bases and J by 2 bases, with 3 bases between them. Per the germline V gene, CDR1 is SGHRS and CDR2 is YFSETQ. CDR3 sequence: CASSSTGNTIYF. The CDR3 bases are TGCGCCAGCAGCTCCACTGGAAACACCATATATTTT.

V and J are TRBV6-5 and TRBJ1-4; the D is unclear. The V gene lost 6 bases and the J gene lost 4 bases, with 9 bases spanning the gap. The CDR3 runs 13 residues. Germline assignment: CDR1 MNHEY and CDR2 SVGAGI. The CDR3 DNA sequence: TGTGCCAGCAGCTTTAGTCATAATGAAAAACTGTTTTTT. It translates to CASSFSHNEKLFF.

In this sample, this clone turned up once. The CDR3 sequence is CASSLLQGAYEQYF. CDR3 nucleotide sequence: TGTGCCAGCAGCTTACTCCAGGGGGCCTACGAGCAGTACTTC. The J gene is TRBJ2-7, the V gene TRBV11-2; 7 positions match TRBD1. This CDR3 spans 14 amino acids. V was clipped by 2 bases and J by 2 bases; unmatched bases: 3. Germline V lookup: CDR1 SGHAT, CDR2 FQNNGV. The full variable domain, with the rest looked up from reference TRBV11-2 and TRBJ2-7, is EAGVAQSPRYKIIEKRQSVAFWCNPISGHATLYWYQQILGQGPKLLIQFQNNGVVDDSQLPKDRFSAERLKGVDSTLKIQPAKLEDSAVYLCASSLLQGAYEQYFGPGTRLTVT.

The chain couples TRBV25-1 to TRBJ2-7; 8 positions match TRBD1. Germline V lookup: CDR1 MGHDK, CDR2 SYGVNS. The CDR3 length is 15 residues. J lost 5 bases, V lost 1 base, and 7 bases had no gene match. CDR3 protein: CASSELSDRAHEQYF. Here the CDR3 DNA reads TGTGCCAGCAGTGAATTATCGGACAGGGCCCACGAGCAGTACTTC.

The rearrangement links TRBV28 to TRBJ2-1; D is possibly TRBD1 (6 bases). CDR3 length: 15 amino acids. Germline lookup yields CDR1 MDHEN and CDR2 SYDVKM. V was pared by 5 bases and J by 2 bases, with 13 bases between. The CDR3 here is CASSLGQLAYNEQFF. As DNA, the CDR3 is TGTGCCAGCAGTCTAGGACAGCTGGCCTACAATGAGCAGTTCTTC. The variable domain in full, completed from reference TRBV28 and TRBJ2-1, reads DVKVTQSSRYLVKRTGEKVFLECVQDMDHENMFWYRQDPGLGLRLIYFSYDVKMKEKGDIPEGYSVSREKKERFSLILESASTNQTSMYLCASSLGQLAYNEQFFGPGTRLTVL.

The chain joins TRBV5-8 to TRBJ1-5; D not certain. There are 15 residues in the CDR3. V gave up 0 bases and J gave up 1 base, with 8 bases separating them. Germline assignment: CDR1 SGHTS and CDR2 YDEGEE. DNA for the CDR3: TGTGCCAGCAGCTTGGAACGGTCAAGCAATCAGCCCCAGCATTTT. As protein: CASSLERSSNQPQHF.

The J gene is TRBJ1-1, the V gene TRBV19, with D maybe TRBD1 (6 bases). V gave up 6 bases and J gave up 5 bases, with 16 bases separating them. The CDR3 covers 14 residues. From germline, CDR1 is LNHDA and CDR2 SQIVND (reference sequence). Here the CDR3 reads CASRDTGMGTEAFF. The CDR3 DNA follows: TGTGCCAGTAGAGATACAGGGATGGGAACTGAAGCTTTCTTT.

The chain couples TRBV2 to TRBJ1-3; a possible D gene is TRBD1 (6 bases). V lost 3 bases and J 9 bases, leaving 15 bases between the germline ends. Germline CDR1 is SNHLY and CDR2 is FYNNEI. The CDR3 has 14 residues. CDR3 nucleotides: TGTGCCAGCAGTGATGGACAGAGGATCGGCACCATATATTTT. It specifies CASSDGQRIGTIYF.

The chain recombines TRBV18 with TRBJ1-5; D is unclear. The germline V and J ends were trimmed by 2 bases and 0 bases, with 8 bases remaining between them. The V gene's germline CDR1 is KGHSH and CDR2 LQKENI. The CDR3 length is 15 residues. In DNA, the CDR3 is TGTGCCAGCTCACCAGCACAAGTTAGCAATCAGCCCCAGCATTTT. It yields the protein CASSPAQVSNQPQHF.

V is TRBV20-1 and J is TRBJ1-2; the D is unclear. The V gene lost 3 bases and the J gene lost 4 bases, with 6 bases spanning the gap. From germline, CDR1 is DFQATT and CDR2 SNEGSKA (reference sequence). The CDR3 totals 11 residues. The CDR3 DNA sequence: TGCAGTGCTAGCGCAGGCTATGGCTACACCTTC. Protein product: CSASAGYGYTF.

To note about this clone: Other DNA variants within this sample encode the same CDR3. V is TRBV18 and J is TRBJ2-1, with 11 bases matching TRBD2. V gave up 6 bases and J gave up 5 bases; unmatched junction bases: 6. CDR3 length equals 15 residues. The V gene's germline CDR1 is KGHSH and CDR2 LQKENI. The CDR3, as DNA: TGTGCCAGCTCGCCTCTAGCGGGGGGCGACAATGAGCAGTTCTTC. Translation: CASSPLAGGDNEQFF.

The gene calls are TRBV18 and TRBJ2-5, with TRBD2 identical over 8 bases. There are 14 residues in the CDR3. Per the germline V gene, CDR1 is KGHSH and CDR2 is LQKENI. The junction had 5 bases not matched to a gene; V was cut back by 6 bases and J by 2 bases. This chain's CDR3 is CASSAPGGQETQYF. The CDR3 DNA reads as TGTGCCAGCTCTGCGCCGGGAGGGCAAGAGACCCAGTACTTC.

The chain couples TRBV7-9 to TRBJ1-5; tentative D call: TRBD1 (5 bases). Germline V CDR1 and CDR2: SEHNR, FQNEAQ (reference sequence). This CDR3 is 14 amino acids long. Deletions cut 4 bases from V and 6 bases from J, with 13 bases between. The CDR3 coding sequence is TGTGCCAGCAGCTCGGGACTCCTTGGTCAGCCCCAGCATTTT. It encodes CASSSGLLGQPQHF.